This TCR beta chain is drawn from a study of blood T cell repertoires in COVID-19. The method was immunoSEQ multiplex PCR; TCRdb's version includes in-frame clones alone and lacks a portion of them. This sample has about 300,000 clones, with about 85% found just once. Donors of Cohort 3 who recovered were those that had two negative PCRs, clearance, or symptom resolution. Trimming left V 7 bases short and J 0 bases short, with 13 bases between. CDR1 SQVTM and CDR2 ANQGSEA come from the germline V gene. The CDR3 runs 14 residues. This sequence joins TRBV29-1 and TRBJ1-3; D gene ambiguous. The sequence came from a woman aged 25 to 39 who had recovered from COVID-19. Sequences were obtained from PBMCs or T cells enriched from blood (not recorded which). The CDR3 loop is CSASIQSSGNTIYF. Written as DNA, the CDR3 is TGCAGCGCTTCGATACAAAGCTCTGGAAACACCATATATTTT.